This TCR beta chain was profiled in a study of cytomegalovirus exposure and HLA in healthy donors. Use of 60 Vbeta and 13 Jbeta primers characterized the PCR. Sequencing used immunoSEQ multiplex PCR; TCRdb keeps in-frame clones, though not all of them. The data show about 100,000 clones, 75% to 90% seen once. This clone was recorded only once. What it recognizes is unknown. General study findings and limits: A later analysis linked a missense variant in DCLRE1C to the trimming of TCR beta V and J genes. Analyses of presence/absence relied on an assumption of roughly uniform sequencing depth across donors.

The ends lost 7 bases at V and 5 bases at J; junction bases unmatched: 8. The CDR3 loop spans 15 amino acids. Germline loops: CDR1 SEHNR, CDR2 FQNEAQ (reference sequence). The genes are TRBV7-9 and TRBJ2-2, with 9 bases fitting TRBD2. This clonotype was sampled from a man aged 25 to 40 in good health and CMV-seronegative. The specimen was PBMCs. The CDR3 region is CASTIGLAGTGELFF. The CDR3 DNA sequence: TGTGCCAGCACCATTGGGCTAGCGGGGACCGGGGAGCTGTTTTTT.